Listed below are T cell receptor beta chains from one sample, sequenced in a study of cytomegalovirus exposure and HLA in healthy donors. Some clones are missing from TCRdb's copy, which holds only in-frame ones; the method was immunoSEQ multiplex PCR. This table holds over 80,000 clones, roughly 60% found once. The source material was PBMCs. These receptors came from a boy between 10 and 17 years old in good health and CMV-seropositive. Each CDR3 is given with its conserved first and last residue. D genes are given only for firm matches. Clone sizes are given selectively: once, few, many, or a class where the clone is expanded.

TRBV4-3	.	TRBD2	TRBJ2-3	CASSRGGTSGRRTDTQYF	TGCGCCAGCAGCCGAGGAGGGACTAGCGGGAGGAGAACAGATACGCAGTATTTT
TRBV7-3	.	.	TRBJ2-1	CASSPRSGASYNEQFF	TGTGCCAGCAGCCCCCGGAGCGGAGCATCCTACAATGAGCAGTTCTTC
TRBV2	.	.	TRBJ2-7	CASSESGSSYEQYF	TGTGCCAGCAGTGAGTCTGGGAGCTCCTACGAGCAGTACTTC
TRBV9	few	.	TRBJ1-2	CASSATRSGYTF	TGTGCCAGCAGCGCCACCCGCAGTGGCTACACCTTC
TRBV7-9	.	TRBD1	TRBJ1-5	CASSPSGQGDQPQHF	TGTGCCAGCAGCCCAAGCGGACAGGGGGATCAGCCCCAGCATTTT
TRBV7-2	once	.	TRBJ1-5	CASSLEGQINQPQHF	TGTGCCAGCAGCTTAGAAGGACAGATCAATCAGCCCCAGCATTTT
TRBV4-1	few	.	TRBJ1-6	CASSQDPGDGSPLHF	TGCGCCAGCAGCCAAGATCCGGGAGACGGGTCACCCCTCCACTTT
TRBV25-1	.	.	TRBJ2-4	CASSGVGAKNIQYF	TGTGCCAGCAGCGGTGTTGGAGCCAAAAACATTCAGTACTTC
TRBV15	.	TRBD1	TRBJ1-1	CATSDGQVNTEAFF	TGTGCCACCAGCGACGGACAGGTGAACACTGAAGCTTTCTTT
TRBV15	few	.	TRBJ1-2	CATSRVYLGLGGYTF	TGTGCCACCAGCAGGGTTTACCTCGGACTTGGGGGCTACACCTTC
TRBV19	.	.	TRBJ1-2	CASRDNYGYTF	TGTGCCAGTCGGGATAACTATGGCTACACCTTC
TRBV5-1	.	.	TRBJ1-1	CASSLSRLNTEAFF	TGCGCCAGCAGCTTGTCCAGGCTGAACACTGAAGCTTTCTTT
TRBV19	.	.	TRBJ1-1	CASSIGGYTEAFF	TGTGCCAGTAGTATAGGAGGATACACTGAAGCTTTCTTT
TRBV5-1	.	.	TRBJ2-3	CASSLNRRSTDTQYF	TGCGCCAGCAGCTTGAACAGGAGAAGCACAGATACGCAGTATTTT
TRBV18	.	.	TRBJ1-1	CASSSTGNTEAFF	TGTGCCAGCTCATCTACGGGGAACACTGAAGCTTTCTTT
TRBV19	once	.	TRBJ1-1	CASSIEAPNTEAFF	TGTGCCAGTAGTATCGAGGCTCCGAACACTGAAGCTTTCTTT
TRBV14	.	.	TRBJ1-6	CASSQEEEYNSPLHF	TGTGCCAGCAGCCAAGAGGAGGAGTATAATTCACCCCTCCACTTT
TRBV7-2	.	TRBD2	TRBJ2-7	CASSLSGSLLYEQYF	TGTGCCAGCAGCTTGAGCGGGAGTTTACTATACGAGCAGTACTTC
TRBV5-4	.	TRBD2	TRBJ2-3	CASSLRLAASTDTQYF	TGTGCCAGCAGCCTGAGACTAGCGGCTAGCACAGATACGCAGTATTTT
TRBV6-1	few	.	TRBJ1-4	CASSTGTSDEKLFF	TGTGCCAGCAGTACCGGGACATCGGATGAAAAACTGTTTTTT
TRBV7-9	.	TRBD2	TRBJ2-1	CASSFYLAGSSGEQFF	TGTGCCAGCAGCTTTTATCTAGCGGGGTCTTCCGGTGAGCAGTTCTTC
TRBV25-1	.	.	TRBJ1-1	CASSGANTEAFF	TGTGCCAGCAGTGGGGCGAACACTGAAGCTTTCTTT
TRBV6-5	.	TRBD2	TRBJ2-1	CASSYRRGFYNEQFF	TGTGCCAGCAGTTATCGGCGGGGGTTCTACAATGAGCAGTTCTTC
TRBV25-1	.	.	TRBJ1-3	CASSVRDSSGNTTYF	TGTGCCAGCAGTGTTCGGGATAGCTCTGGAAACACCACATATTTT
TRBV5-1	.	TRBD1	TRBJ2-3	CASSSGTATDTQYF	TGCGCCAGCAGTTCCGGGACAGCCACAGATACGCAGTATTTT
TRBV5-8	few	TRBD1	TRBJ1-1	CASSTGQGWNTEAFF	TGTGCCAGCAGCACTGGACAGGGATGGAACACTGAAGCTTTCTTT
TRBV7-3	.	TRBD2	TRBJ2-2	CASSLTPLGGGNTGELFF	TGTGCCAGCAGCTTAACCCCCTTAGGCGGGGGAAACACCGGGGAGCTGTTTTTT
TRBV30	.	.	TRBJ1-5	CAWSAGYGQPQHF	TGTGCCTGGAGCGCTGGCTACGGGCAGCCCCAGCATTTT
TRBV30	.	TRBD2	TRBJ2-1	CAWSRGGSSYNEQFF	TGTGCCTGGAGTAGGGGAGGGAGCTCCTACAATGAGCAGTTCTTC
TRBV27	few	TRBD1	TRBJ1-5	CASSVYRGSYPQPQNF	TGTGCCAGCAGTGTCTACAGGGGATCATACCCTCAGCCCCAGAATTTT
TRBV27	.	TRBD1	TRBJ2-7	CASSRDRGYEQYF	TGTGCCAGCAGTCGGGACAGGGGCTACGAGCAGTACTTC
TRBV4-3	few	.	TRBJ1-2	CASSQDRGGQGYPF	TGCGCCAGCAGCCAAGATCGCGGGGGGCAGGGCTACCCCTTC
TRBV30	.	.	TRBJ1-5	CAWRSMGNQPQHF	TGTGCCTGGAGATCTATGGGCAATCAGCCCCAGCATTTT
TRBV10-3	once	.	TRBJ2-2	CATESSTGELFF	TGTGCCACCGAGTCCTCCACCGGGGAGCTGTTTTTT
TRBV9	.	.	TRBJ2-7	CASSPTGGQGYEQYF	TGTGCCAGCAGCCCCACCGGGGGGCAGGGATACGAGCAGTACTTC
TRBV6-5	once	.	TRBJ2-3	CASSYSISGFTDTQYF	TGTGCCAGCAGTTACTCGATTAGCGGATTCACAGATACGCAGTATTTT
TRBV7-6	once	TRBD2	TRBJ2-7	CASSAPPAGGPGGEQYF	TGTGCCAGCAGCGCTCCCCCAGCGGGAGGCCCCGGAGGCGAGCAGTACTTC
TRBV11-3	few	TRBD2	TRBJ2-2	CASTNSGGNTGELFF	TGTGCCAGCACAAATAGCGGGGGGAACACCGGGGAGCTGTTTTTT
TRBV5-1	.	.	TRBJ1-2	CASSLAGYYTF	TGCGCCAGCAGCTTGGCGGGATACTACACCTTC
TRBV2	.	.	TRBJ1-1	CASSDPRGGGGPEAFF	TGTGCCAGCAGTGACCCGCGGGGAGGGGGAGGCCCTGAAGCTTTCTTT
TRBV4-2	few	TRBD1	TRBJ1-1	CASSLGQGNTEAFF	TGTGCCAGCAGCCTGGGACAGGGGAACACTGAAGCTTTCTTT
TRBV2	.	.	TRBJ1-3	CASSVPTGSSGNTIYF	TGTGCCAGCAGTGTGCCCACAGGGAGCTCTGGAAACACCATATATTTT
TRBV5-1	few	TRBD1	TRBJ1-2	CASSSGTGAISNYGYTF	TGCGCCAGCAGCTCGGGGACAGGGGCGATTTCGAACTATGGCTACACCTTC
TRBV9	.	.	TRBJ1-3	CASSVGRGSGNTIYF	TGTGCCAGCAGCGTAGGCAGGGGATCTGGAAACACCATATATTTT
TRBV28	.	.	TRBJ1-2	CASSLGGAGANYGYTF	TGTGCCAGCAGTTTAGGGGGGGCGGGAGCTAACTATGGCTACACCTTC
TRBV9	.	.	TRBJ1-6	CASSVGLGGRGSPLHF	TGTGCCAGCAGCGTGGGACTGGGGGGAAGGGGATCACCCCTCCACTTT